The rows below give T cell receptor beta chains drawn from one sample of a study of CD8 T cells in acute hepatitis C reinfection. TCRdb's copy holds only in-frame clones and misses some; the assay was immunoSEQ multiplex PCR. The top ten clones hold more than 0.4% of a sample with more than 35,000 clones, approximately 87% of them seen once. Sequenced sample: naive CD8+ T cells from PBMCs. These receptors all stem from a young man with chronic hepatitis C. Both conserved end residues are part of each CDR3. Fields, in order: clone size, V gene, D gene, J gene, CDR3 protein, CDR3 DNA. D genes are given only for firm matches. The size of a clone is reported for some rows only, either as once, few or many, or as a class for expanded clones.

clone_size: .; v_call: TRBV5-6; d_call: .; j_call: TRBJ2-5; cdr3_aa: CASSHYWTDQETQYF; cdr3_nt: TGTGCCAGCAGCCACTACTGGACAGATCAAGAGACCCAGTACTTC
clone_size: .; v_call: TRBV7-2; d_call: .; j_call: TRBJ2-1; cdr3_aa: CASSLVGLGDEQFF; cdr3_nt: TGTGCCAGCAGCTTAGTAGGGCTAGGGGATGAGCAGTTCTTC
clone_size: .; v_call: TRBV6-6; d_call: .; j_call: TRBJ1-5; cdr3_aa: CASSLGQPQHF; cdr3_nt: TGTGCCAGCAGTTTGGGTCAGCCCCAGCATTTT
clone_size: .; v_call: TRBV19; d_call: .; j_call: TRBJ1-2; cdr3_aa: CASSTLNYGYTF; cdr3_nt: TGTGCCAGTAGTACCCTTAACTATGGCTACACCTTC
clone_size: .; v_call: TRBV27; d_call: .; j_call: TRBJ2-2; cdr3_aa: CASSLQGGELFF; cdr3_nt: TGTGCCAGCAGTTTGCAAGGCGGGGAGCTGTTTTTT
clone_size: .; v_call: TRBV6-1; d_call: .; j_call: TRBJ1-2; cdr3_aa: CASSEWHLADSGANYGYTF; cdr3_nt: TGTGCCAGCAGTGAATGGCATCTTGCGGACAGCGGAGCTAACTATGGCTACACCTTC
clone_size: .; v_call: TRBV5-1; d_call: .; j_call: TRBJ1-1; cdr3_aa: CASSLRGNTEAFF; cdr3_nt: TGCGCCAGCAGCTTGAGAGGGAACACTGAAGCTTTCTTT
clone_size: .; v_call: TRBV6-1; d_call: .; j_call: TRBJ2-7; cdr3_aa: CASSWTAEQYF; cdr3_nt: TGTGCCAGCAGTTGGACAGCCGAGCAGTACTTC
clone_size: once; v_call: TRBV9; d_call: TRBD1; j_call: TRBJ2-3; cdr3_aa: CASSARTGASTDTQYF; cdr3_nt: TGTGCCAGCAGCGCGCGTACAGGGGCAAGCACAGATACGCAGTATTTT
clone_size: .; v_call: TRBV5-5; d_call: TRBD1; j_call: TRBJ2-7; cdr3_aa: CASSSGQGSYEQYF; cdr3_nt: TGTGCCAGCAGCTCAGGACAGGGTTCTTACGAGCAGTACTTC
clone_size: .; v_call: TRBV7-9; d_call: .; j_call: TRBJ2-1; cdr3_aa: CASSLAPSYNEQFF; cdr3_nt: TGTGCCAGCAGCTTAGCGCCTAGTTACAATGAGCAGTTCTTC
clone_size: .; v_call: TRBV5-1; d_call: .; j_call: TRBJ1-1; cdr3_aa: CASRPWTDLQDTEAFF; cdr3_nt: TGCGCCAGCAGGCCTTGGACAGACTTACAGGATACTGAAGCTTTCTTT
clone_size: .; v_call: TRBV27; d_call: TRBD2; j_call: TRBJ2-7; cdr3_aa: CASRATFSGVGYEQYF; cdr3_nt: TGTGCCAGCCGGGCTACGTTTAGCGGGGTGGGCTACGAGCAGTACTTC
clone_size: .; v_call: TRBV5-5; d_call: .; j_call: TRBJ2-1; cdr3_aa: CASSSRDSLAYNEQFF; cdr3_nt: TGTGCCAGCAGCTCCCGGGACTCCCTTGCCTACAATGAGCAGTTCTTC
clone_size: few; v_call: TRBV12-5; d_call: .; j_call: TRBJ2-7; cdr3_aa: CASGEDIHEQYF; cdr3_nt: TGTGCTAGTGGTGAGGATATCCACGAGCAGTACTTC
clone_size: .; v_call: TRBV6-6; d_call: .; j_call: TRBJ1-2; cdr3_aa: CASSLDSNYGYTF; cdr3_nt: TGTGCCAGCAGCCTCGATTCTAACTATGGCTACACCTTC
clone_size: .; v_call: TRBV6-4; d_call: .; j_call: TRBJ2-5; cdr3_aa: CASSDVWGAPPYF; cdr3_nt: TGTGCCAGCAGTGACGTGTGGGGGGCCCCACCGTACTTC
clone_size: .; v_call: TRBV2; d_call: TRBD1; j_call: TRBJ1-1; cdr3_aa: CASSGDRGGMNTEAFF; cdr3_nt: TGTGCCAGCAGTGGGGACAGGGGAGGGATGAACACTGAAGCTTTCTTT
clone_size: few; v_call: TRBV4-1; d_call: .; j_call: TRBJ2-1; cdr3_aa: CASSHGTDNEQFF; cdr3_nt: TGCGCCAGCAGCCACGGAACAGACAATGAGCAGTTCTTC
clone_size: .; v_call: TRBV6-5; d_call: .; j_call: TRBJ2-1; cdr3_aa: CAVGSSHNEQFF; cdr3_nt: TGTGCCGTGGGATCTAGCCACAATGAGCAGTTCTTC
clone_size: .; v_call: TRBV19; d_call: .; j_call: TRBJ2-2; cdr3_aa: CASSSQGYTGELFF; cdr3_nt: TGTGCCAGTAGTTCGCAGGGGTACACCGGGGAGCTGTTTTTT
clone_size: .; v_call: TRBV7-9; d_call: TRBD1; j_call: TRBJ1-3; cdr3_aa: CASSLGTGGVGNTIYF; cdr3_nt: TGTGCCAGCAGCTTAGGGACAGGGGGCGTCGGAAACACCATATATTTT
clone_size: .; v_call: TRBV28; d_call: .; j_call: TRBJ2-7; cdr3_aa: CASRDFSYEQYF; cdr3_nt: TGTGCCAGCAGGGATTTCTCCTACGAGCAGTACTTC
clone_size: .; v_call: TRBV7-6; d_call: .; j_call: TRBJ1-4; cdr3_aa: CASSSTRATNEKLFF; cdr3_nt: TGTGCCAGCAGCTCGACCAGGGCAACTAATGAAAAACTGTTTTTT
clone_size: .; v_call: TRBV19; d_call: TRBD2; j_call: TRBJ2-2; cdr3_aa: CASIFLSPGLAGGHTNTGELFF; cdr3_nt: TGTGCCAGTATATTCTTGAGTCCTGGACTAGCGGGGGGCCACACGAACACCGGGGAGCTGTTTTTT
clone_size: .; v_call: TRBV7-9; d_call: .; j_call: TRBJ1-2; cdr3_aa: CASSLGAGREDGYTF; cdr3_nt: TGTGCCAGCAGCTTAGGGGCAGGTCGCGAGGATGGCTACACCTTC
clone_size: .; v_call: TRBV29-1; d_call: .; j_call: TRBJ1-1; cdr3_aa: CSVVRGKMNTEAFF; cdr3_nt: TGCAGCGTTGTGAGGGGTAAGATGAACACTGAAGCTTTCTTT
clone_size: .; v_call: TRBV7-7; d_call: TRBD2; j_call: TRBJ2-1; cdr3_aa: CASSSQSGRAVDEQFF; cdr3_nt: TGTGCTAGCAGCTCCCAGAGCGGGAGGGCCGTCGATGAGCAGTTCTTC
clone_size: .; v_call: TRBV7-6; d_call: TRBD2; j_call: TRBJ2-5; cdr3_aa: CASRGPGLAGETQYF; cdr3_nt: TGTGCCAGCAGGGGTCCCGGACTAGCCGGGGAGACCCAGTACTTC
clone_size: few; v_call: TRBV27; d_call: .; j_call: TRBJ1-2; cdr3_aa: CASSFSPGEYGYTF; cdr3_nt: TGTGCCAGCAGTTTTTCTCCAGGGGAGTATGGCTACACCTTC
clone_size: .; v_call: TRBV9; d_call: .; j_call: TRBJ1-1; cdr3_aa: CASSPPVKNTEAFF; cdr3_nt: TGTGCCAGCAGCCCACCTGTGAAGAACACTGAAGCTTTCTTT
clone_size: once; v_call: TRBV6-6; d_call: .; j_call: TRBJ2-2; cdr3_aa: CASSYSSAGELFF; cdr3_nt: TGTGCCAGCAGTTACTCCTCCGCCGGGGAGCTGTTTTTT
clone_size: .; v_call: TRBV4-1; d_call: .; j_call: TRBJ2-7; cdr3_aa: CASSVYPGAYEQYF; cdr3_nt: TGCGCCAGCAGCGTGTATCCCGGCGCCTACGAGCAGTACTTC